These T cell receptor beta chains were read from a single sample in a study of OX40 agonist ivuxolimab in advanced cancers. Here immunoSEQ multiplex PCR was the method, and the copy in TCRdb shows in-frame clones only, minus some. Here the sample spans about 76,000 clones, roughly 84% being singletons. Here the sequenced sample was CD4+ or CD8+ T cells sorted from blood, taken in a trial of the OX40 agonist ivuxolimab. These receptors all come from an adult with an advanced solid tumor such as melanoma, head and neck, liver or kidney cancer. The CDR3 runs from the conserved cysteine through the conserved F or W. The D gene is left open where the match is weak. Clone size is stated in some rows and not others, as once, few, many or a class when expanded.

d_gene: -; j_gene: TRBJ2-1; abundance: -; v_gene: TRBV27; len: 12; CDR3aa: CASSFTAHEQFF; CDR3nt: TGTGCCAGCAGTTTCACGGCACATGAGCAGTTCTTC
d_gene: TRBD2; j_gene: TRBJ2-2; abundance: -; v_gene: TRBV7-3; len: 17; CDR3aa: CASSFMGGLAGDGELFF; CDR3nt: TGTGCCAGCAGCTTTATGGGGGGACTAGCGGGAGACGGGGAGCTGTTTTTT
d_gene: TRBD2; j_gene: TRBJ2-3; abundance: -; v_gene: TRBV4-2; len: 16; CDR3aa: CASSQVTSAVTDTQYF; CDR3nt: TGTGCCAGCAGCCAGGTGACTAGCGCGGTGACAGATACGCAGTATTTT
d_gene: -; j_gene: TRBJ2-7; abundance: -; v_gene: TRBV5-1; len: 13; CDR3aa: CASSLPVSYEQYF; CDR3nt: TGCGCCAGCAGCTTGCCAGTCTCCTACGAGCAGTACTTC
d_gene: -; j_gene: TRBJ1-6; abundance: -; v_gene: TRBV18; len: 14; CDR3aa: CASSPGLAGSPLHF; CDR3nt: TGTGCCAGCTCACCGGGACTCGCGGGTTCACCCCTCCACTTT
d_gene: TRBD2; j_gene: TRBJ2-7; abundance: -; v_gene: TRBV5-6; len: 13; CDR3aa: CASSLGLAAEQYF; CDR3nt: TGTGCCAGCAGCTTGGGACTAGCGGCCGAGCAGTACTTC
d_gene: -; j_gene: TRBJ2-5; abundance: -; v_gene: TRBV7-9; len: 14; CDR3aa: CASSRRLDQETQYF; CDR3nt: TGTGCCAGCAGCCGGAGACTGGACCAAGAGACCCAGTACTTC
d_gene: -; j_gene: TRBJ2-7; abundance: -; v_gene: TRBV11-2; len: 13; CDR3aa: CASSLFRGEGQYF; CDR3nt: TGTGCCAGCAGCTTATTCAGGGGGGAGGGTCAGTACTTC
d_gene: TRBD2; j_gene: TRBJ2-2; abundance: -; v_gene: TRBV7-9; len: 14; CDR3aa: CASRLAGGIGELFF; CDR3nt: TGTGCCAGCAGACTAGCGGGGGGAATTGGGGAGCTGTTTTTT
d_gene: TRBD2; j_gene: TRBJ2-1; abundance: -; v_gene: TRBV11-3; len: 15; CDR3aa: CASSAVGREYDEQFF; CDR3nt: TGTGCCAGCAGCGCAGTCGGGCGGGAGTACGATGAGCAGTTCTTC
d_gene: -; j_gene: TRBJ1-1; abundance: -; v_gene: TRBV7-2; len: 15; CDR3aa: CASSLVGGVGTEAFF; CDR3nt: TGTGCCAGCAGCTTAGTAGGAGGGGTGGGTACTGAAGCTTTCTTT
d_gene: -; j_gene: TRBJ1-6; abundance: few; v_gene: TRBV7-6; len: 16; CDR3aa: CASSPDSSSYNSPLHF; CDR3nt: TGTGCCAGCAGCCCGGACAGCAGCTCCTATAATTCACCCCTCCACTTT
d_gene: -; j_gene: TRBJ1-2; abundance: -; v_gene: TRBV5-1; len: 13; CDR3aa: CASSWGTNYGYTF; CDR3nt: TGCGCCAGCAGCTGGGGCACCAACTATGGCTACACCTTC
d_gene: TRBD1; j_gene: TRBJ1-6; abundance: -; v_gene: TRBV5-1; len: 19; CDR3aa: CASRKESGTGSSYNSPLHF; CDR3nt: TGCGCCAGCAGAAAGGAATCTGGGACAGGGAGCTCCTATAATTCACCCCTCCACTTT
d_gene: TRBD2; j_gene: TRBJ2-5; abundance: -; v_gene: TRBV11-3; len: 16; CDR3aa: CASSSRTSGIIGTQYF; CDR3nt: TGTGCCAGCAGCTCCCGGACTAGCGGGATAATCGGGACCCAGTACTTC
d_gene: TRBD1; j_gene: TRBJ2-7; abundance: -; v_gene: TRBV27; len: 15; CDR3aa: CASSGKTGLSYEQYF; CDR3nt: TGTGCCAGCAGTGGGAAGACAGGGTTGTCCTACGAGCAGTACTTC
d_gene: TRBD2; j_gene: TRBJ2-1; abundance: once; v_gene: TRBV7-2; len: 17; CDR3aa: CASSFGLAGGPGNEQFF; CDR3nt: TGTGCCAGCAGCTTCGGACTAGCGGGAGGGCCGGGGAATGAGCAGTTCTTC
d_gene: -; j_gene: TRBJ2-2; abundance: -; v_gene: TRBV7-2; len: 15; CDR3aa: CASSLGLTNTGELFF; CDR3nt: TGTGCCAGCAGCTTAGGGCTAACGAACACCGGGGAGCTGTTTTTT
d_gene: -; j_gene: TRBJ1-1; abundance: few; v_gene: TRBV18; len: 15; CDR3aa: CASSPRFGESTEAFF; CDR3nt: TGTGCCAGCTCACCACGATTCGGGGAGTCCACTGAAGCTTTCTTT
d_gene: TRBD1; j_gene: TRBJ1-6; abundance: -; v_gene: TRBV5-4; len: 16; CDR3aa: CASTSDRESYNSPLHF; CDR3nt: TGTGCCAGCACATCTGACAGGGAATCCTATAATTCACCTCTCCACTTT
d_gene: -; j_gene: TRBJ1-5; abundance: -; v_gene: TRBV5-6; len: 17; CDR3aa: CASSSLQESSTSQPQHF; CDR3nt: TGTGCCAGCAGCTCATTACAGGAGAGTAGTACAAGTCAGCCCCAGCATTTT
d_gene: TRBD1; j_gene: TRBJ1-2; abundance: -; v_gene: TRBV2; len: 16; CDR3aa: CASSEATGGASYGYTF; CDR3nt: TGTGCCAGCAGTGAAGCGACAGGGGGCGCTTCCTATGGCTACACCTTC
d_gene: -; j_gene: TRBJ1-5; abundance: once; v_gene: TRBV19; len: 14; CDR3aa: CASSIGQHNQPQHF; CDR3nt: TGTGCCAGTAGTATAGGACAGCACAATCAGCCCCAGCATTTT
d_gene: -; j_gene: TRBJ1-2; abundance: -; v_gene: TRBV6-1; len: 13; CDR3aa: CASRLTGPWGYTF; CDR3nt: TGTGCCAGCAGACTCACAGGGCCTTGGGGCTACACCTTC
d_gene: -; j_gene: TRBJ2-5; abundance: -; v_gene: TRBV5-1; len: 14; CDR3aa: CASSLLSFLETQYF; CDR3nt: TGCGCCAGCAGCTTATTGTCCTTTTTGGAGACCCAGTACTTC
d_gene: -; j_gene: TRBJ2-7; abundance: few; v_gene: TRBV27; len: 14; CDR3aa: CASSFNGDTYEQYF; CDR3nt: TGTGCCAGCAGTTTCAACGGGGACACCTACGAGCAGTACTTC
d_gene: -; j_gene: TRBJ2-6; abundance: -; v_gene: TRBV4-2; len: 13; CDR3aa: CASRDSGANVLTF; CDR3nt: TGTGCCAGCCGCGACTCTGGGGCCAACGTCCTGACTTTC
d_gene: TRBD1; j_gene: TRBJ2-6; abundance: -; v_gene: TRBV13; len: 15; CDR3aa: CASSRQGSGANVLTF; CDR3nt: TGTGCCAGCAGCCGACAGGGCTCTGGGGCCAACGTCCTGACTTTC
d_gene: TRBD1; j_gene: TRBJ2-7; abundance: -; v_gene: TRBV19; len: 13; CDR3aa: CATGDSAVNEQYF; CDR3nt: TGTGCCACCGGGGACAGCGCCGTGAATGAGCAGTACTTC
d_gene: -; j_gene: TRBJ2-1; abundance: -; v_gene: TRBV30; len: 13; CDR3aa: CAWSVRLGDEQFF; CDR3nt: TGTGCCTGGAGTGTCCGGTTGGGCGATGAGCAGTTCTTC
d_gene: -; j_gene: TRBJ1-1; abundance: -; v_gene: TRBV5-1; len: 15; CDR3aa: CASSSWGPGDTEAFF; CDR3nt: TGCGCCAGCAGCTCCTGGGGTCCGGGGGACACTGAAGCTTTCTTT
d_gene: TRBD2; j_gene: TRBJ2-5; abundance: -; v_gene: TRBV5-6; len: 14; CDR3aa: CASSYTSGGETQYF; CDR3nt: TGTGCCAGCAGCTACACTAGCGGGGGCGAGACCCAGTACTTC
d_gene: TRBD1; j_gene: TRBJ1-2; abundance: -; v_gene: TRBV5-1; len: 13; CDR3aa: CASSLGGQGDYTF; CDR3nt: TGCGCCAGCAGCTTGGGAGGACAGGGAGACTACACCTTC
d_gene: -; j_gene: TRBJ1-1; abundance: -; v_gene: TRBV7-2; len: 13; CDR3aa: CASRERGRTEAFF; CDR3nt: TGTGCCAGCAGGGAAAGGGGTAGGACTGAAGCTTTCTTT
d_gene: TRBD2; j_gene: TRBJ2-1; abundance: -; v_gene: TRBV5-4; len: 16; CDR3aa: CASSWILAGTYNEQFF; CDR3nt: TGTGCCAGCAGCTGGATACTAGCGGGCACTTACAATGAGCAGTTCTTC
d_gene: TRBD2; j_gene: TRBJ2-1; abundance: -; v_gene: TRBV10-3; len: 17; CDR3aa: CAISLTSGGSSYNEQFF; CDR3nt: TGTGCCATCAGCCTCACTAGCGGAGGGAGCTCCTACAATGAGCAGTTCTTC
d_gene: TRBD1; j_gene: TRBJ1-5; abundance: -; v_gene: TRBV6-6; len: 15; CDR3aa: CASSYEGTGNQPQHF; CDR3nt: TGTGCCAGCAGTTACGAGGGGACAGGTAATCAGCCCCAGCATTTT
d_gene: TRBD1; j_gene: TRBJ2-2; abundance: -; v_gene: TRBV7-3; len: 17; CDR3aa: CASSSPPGQENTGELFF; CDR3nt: TGTGCCAGCAGCTCCCCTCCGGGACAGGAGAACACCGGGGAGCTGTTTTTT
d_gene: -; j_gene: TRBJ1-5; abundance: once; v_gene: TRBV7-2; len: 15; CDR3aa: CASSLSAGTNQPQHF; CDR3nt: TGTGCCAGCAGCTTAAGCGCCGGGACCAATCAGCCCCAGCATTTT
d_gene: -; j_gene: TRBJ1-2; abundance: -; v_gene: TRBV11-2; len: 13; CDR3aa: CASSLFKGSGYTF; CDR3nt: TGTGCCAGCAGCTTATTCAAAGGCTCTGGCTACACCTTC
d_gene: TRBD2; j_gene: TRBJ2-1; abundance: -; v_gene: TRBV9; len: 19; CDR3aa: CASKTKGLAGSLGINEQFF; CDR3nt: TGTGCCAGCAAAACCAAAGGACTAGCGGGCTCCCTAGGGATCAATGAGCAGTTCTTC
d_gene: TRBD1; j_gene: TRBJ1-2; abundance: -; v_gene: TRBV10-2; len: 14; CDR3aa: CASSEPDRGTGYTF; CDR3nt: TGCGCCAGCAGTGAGCCCGACAGGGGTACTGGCTACACCTTC
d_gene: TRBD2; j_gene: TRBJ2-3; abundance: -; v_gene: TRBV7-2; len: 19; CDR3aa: CASSPRWASGGLSTDTQYF; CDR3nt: TGTGCCAGCAGCCCCCGGTGGGCTAGCGGGGGGCTTTCCACAGATACGCAGTATTTT
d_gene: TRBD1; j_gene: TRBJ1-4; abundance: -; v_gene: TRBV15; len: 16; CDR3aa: CATSERTGAIREKLFF; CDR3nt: TGTGCCACCAGCGAAAGGACAGGGGCCATTCGGGAAAAACTGTTTTTT
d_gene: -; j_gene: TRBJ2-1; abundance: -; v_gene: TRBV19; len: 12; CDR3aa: CASSISHGEQFF; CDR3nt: TGTGCCAGTAGTATAAGTCACGGTGAGCAGTTCTTC
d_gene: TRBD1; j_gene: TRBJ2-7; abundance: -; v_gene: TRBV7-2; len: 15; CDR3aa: CASSSRDRSSYEQYF; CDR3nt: TGTGCCAGCAGCTCCCGGGACAGGAGCTCCTACGAGCAGTACTTC
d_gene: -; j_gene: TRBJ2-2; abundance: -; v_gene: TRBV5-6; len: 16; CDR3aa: CASTTKRIANTGELFF; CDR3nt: TGTGCCAGCACGACTAAAAGGATCGCGAACACCGGGGAGCTGTTTTTT
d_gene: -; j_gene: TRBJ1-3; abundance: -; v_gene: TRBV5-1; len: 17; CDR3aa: CASSLAPTGSSGNTIYF; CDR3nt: TGCGCCAGCAGCTTGGCACCAACGGGGAGCTCTGGAAACACCATATATTTT
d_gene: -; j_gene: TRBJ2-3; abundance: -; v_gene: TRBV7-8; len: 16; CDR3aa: CASSYLQGLGTDTQYF; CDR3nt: TGTGCCAGCAGCTACTTACAGGGCTTAGGCACAGATACGCAGTATTTT